This T cell receptor beta chain was profiled in a study of blood T cell repertoires in COVID-19. Sequenced by immunoSEQ multiplex PCR; TCRdb stores in-frame clones only, minus some. The repertoire holds 150,000 to 200,000 clones, with 60% to 80% as singletons. This CDR3 has 15 amino acids. Germline CDR1 and CDR2: SGDLS and YYNGEE. Trimming removed 5 bases from V and 3 bases from J, with 18 bases in between. V is TRBV9 and J is TRBJ2-7; tentative D call: TRBD2 (6 bases). This clonotype originated in a woman aged 70-85 years with acute or convalescent COVID-19. Sequencing used peripheral blood. The CDR3 DNA reads as TGTGCCAGCAGTGAATTGCCCGAGGACTACTACGAGCAGTACTTC. It translates to CASSELPEDYYEQYF.